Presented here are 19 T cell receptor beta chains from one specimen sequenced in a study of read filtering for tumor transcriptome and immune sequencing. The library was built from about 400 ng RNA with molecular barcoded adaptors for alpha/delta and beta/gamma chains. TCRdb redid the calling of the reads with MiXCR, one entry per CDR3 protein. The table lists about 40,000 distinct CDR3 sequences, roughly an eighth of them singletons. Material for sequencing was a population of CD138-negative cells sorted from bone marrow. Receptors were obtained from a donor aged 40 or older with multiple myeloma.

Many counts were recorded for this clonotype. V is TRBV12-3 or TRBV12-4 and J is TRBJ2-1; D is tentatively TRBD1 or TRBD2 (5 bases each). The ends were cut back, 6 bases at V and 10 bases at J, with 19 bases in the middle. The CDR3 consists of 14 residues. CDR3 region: CASSPVGEMREQFF. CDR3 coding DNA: TGTGCCAGCAGCCCTGTAGGGGAGATGAGGGAGCAGTTCTTC.

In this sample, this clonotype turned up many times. CDR3 in DNA: TGTGCCAGCAGTGATAGGACAGGGGGCAGTTACGAGCAGTACTTC. It specifies CASSDRTGGSYEQYF. The chain uses TRBV2 and TRBJ2-7; 11 positions agree with TRBD1. The germline CDR1 and CDR2 sequences are SNHLY and FYNNEI. CDR3 length: 15 residues. J was trimmed by 4 bases and V by 3 bases; bases with no gene match: 5. Using reference TRBV2 and TRBJ2-7 for the parts outside the CDR3, the full variable domain is EPEVTQTPSHQVTQMGQEVILRCVPISNHLYFYWYRQILGQKVEFLVSFYNNEISEKSEIFDDQFSVERPDGSNFTLKIRSTKLEDSAMYFCASSDRTGGSYEQYFGPGTRLTVT.

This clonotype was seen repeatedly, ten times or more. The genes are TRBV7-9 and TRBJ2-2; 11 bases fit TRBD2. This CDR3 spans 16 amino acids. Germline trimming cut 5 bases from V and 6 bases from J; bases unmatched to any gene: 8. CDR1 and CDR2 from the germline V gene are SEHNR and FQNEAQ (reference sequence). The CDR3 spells CASSQPPGLAAGELFF. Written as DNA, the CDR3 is TGTGCCAGCAGCCAGCCACCGGGACTAGCGGCCGGGGAGCTGTTTTTT.

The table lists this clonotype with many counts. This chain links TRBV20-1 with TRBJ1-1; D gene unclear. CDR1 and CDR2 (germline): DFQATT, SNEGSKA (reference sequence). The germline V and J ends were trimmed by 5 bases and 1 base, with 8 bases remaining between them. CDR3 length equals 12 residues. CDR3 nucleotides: TGCAGTGCTTCGCAGGAGAACACTGAAGCTTTCTTT. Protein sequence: CSASQENTEAFF.

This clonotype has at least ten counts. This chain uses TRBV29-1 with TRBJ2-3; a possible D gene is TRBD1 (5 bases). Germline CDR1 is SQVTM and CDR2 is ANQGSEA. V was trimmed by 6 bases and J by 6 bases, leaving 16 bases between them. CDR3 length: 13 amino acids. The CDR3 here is CSVAVSQGDTQYF. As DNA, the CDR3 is TGCAGCGTCGCCGTCAGTCAGGGTGATACGCAGTATTTT.

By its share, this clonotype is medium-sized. CDR3 nucleotides: TGTGCCAGCGGGGGGGGCAATCTCTACGAGCAGTACTTC. Its translation is CASGGGNLYEQYF. The chain links TRBV2 to TRBJ2-7, with TRBD2 as a possible D gene (7 bases). The CDR3 sequence is 13 residues long. V was clipped by 8 bases and J by 3 bases, with 14 bases between them. Germline V gene lookup returns CDR1 SNHLY and CDR2 FYNNEI.

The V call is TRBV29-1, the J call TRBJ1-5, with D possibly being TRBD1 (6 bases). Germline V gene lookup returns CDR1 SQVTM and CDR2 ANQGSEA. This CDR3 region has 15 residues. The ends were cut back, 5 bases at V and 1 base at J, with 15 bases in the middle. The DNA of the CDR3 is TGCAGCGTTAATAGGGACAAGATGAGCAATCAGCCCCAGCATTTT. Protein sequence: CSVNRDKMSNQPQHF.

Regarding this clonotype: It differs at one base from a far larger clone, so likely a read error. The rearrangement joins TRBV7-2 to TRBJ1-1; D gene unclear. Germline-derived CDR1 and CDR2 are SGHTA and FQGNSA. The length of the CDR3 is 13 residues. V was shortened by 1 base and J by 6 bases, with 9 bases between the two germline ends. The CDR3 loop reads CASSLDRNAEAFF. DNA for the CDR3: TGTGCCAGCAGCTTAGACAGAAACGCTGAAGCTTTCTTT.

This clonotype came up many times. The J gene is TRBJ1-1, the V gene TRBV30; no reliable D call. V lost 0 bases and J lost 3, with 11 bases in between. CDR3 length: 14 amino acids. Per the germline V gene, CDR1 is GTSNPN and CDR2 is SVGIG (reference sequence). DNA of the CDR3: TGTGCCTGGAGTGTCCTTGGACTGGACACTGAAGCTTTCTTT. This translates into CAWSVLGLDTEAFF.

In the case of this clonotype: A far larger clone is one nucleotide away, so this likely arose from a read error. CDR3 in amino acids: CASSQRHPPREQFF. The CDR3 DNA reads TGTGCCAGCAGCCAAAGGCACCCACCAAGGGAGCAGTTCTTC. The rearrangement links TRBV6-1 to TRBJ2-1; D not resolved. The V end was cut by 6 bases, the J end by 10 bases, with 19 bases between. The CDR3 totals 14 residues. Per germline, CDR1 MNHNS and CDR2 SASEGT.

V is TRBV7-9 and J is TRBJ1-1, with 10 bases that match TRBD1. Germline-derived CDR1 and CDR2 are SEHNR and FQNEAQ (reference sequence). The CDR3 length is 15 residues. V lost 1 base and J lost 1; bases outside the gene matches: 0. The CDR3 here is CASSLGQGANTEAFF. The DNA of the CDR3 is TGTGCCAGCAGCTTAGGACAGGGGGCGAACACTGAAGCTTTCTTT.

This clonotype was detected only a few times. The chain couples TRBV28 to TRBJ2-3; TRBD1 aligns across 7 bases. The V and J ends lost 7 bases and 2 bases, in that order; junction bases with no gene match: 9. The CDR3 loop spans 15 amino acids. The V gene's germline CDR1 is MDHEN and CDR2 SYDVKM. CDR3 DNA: TGTGCCAGCACCCCTTCAGACAGGGCCACAGATACGCAGTATTTT. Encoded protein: CASTPSDRATDTQYF.

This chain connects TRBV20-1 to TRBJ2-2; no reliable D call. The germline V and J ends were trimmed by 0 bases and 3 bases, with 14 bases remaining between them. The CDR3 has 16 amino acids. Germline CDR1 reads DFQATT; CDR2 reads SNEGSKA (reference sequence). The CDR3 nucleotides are TGCAGTGCTAGAGATCGGGTTTCGCTCTACACCGGGGAGCTGTTTTTT. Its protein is CSARDRVSLYTGELFF.

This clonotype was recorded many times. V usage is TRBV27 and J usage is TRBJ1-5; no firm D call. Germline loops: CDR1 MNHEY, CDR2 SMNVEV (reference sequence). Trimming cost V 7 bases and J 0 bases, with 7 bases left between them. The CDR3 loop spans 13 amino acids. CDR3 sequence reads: CASTDSSNQPQHF. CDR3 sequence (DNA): TGTGCCAGCACCGATTCTAGCAATCAGCCCCAGCATTTT.

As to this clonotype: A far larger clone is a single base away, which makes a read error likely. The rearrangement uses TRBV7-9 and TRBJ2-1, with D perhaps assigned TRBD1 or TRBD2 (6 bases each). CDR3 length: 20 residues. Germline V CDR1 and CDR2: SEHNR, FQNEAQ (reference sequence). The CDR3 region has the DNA TGTGCCAGCGGCTTAGGCCGAGGGGGACTGACATCCACCTCCTACAATGAGCAGTTCTTC. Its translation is CASGLGRGGLTSTSYNEQFF.

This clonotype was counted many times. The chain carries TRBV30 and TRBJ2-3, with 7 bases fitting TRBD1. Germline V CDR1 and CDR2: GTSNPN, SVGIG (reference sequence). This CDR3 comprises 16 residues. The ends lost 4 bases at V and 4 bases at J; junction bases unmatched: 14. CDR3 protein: CAWKYRGPLRPDTQYF. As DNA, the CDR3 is TGTGCCTGGAAATACAGGGGCCCTCTTCGTCCAGATACGCAGTATTTT.

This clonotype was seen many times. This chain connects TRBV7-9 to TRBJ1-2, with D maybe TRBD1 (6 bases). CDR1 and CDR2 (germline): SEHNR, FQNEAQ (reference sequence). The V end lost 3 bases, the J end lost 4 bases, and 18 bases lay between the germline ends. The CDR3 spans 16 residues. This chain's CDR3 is CASSLPSDWGAYGYTF. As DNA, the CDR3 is TGTGCCAGCAGCTTGCCCTCTGACTGGGGGGCCTATGGCTACACCTTC. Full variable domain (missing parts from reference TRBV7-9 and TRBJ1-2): DTGVSQNPRHKITKRGQNVTFRCDPISEHNRLYWYRQTLGQGPEFLTYFQNEAQLEKSRLLSDRFSAERPKGSFSTLEIQRTEQGDSAMYLCASSLPSDWGAYGYTFGSGTRLTVV.

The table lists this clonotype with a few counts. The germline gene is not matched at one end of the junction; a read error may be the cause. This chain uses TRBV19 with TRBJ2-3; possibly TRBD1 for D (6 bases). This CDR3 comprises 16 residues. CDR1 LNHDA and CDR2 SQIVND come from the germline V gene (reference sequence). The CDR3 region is CASSIEGWQGSDMQYF. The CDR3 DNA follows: TGTGCCAGTAGTATAGAGGGTTGGCAGGGGTCAGATATGCAGTATTTT.

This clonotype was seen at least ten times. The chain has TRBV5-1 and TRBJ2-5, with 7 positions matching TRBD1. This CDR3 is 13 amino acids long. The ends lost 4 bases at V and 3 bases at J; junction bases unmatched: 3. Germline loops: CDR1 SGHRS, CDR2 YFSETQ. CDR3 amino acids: CASSLGTEETQYF. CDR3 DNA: TGCGCCAGCAGCCTGGGGACAGAAGAGACCCAGTACTTC.